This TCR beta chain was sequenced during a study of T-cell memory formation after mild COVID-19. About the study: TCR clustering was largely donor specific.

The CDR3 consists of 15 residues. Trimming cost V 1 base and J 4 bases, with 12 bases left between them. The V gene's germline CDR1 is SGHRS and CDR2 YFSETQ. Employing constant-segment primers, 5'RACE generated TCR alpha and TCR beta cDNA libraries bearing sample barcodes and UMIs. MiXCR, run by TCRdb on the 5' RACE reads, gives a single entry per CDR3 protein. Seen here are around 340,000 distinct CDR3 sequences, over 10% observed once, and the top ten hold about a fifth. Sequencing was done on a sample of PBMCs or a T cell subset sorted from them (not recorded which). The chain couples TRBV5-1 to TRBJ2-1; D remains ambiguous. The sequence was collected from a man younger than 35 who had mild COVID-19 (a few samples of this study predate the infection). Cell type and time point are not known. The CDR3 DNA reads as TGCGCCAGCAGCTTGCGGCGTACCGTATACAATGAGCAGTTCTTC. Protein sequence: CASSLRRTVYNEQFF.